What follows are 26 T cell receptor beta chains derived from one specimen sequenced in a study of vaccination and CD4 T cells after COVID-19. Treatment: approximately nine-day PBMC culture with coronavirus spike peptide pools or control peptides (ViraFEST assay). These TCRs are of unknown antigen specificity. At the Johns Hopkins FTIC core, DNA taken from cultured CD4+ T cells was sequenced by way of the Oncomine TCR Beta short-read assay. TCRdb passed the PCR reads through MiXCR, listing each CDR3 protein once. In the table there are 15,000 to 17,000 distinct CDR3 sequences, around 48% of which are singletons. The material was CD4+ T cells from blood, cultured in vitro, obtained before SARS-CoV-2 vaccination. These receptors were collected from a human donor who had recovered from COVID-19.

This clonotype was detected once. The gene calls are TRBV19 and TRBJ1-5, with 7 nucleotides matching TRBD1. The CDR3 length is 16 residues. V dropped 8 bases and J dropped 0; count of bases not matched to a gene: 10. Germline V lookup: CDR1 LNHDA, CDR2 SQIVND (reference sequence). CDR3 bases: TGTGCCAGTTGGTCGACAGGGACCGCTAGCAATCAGCCCCAGCATTTT. Translating gives CASWSTGTASNQPQHF. The variable domain in full, with the rest retrieved from reference TRBV19 and TRBJ1-5, is DGGITQSPKYLFRKEGQNVTLSCEQNLNHDAMYWYRQDPGQGLRLIYYSQIVNDFQKGDIAEGYSVSREKKESFPLTVTSAQKNPTAFYLCASWSTGTASNQPQHFGDGTRLSIL.

This sequence joins TRBV20-1 and TRBJ2-3; 9 bases match TRBD2. Per germline, CDR1 DFQATT and CDR2 SNEGSKA (reference sequence). The CDR3 has 14 residues. With 6 bases clipped from V and 3 bases from J, the junction kept 7 bases outside the gene matches. The CDR3: CSAKASGNTDTQYF. CDR3 DNA: TGCAGTGCCAAGGCTAGCGGGAATACAGATACGCAGTATTTT.

This chain joins TRBV6-5 and TRBJ1-4; no clear D. In germline, CDR1 is MNHEY, CDR2 SVGAGI. The V gene lost 0 bases and the J gene lost 8 bases, with 13 bases spanning the gap. The CDR3 consists of 15 residues. Here the CDR3 DNA reads TGTGCCAGCAGTTACTCTGGGATGGAGGGAGAAAAACTGTTTTTT. Its translation is CASSYSGMEGEKLFF.

The chain links TRBV30 to TRBJ1-2; D may be TRBD1 (6 bases). V lost 7 bases, J lost 8 bases, and 14 bases lay in between. Per the germline V gene, CDR1 is GTSNPN and CDR2 is SVGIG (reference sequence). There are 11 residues in the CDR3. CDR3 protein: CAFDYRAGYTF. CDR3 sequence (DNA): TGTGCCTTCGATTACAGGGCCGGCTACACCTTC.

The gene calls are TRBV6-1 and TRBJ1-3, with D perhaps TRBD1 (5 bases). The V and J ends lost 7 bases and 8 bases respectively, with 15 bases between them. Germline CDR1 MNHNS, CDR2 SASEGT. The CDR3 extends over 13 amino acids. The CDR3: CASTAGVGDTIYF. As DNA, the CDR3 is TGTGCCAGCACCGCGGGGGTGGGGGACACCATATATTTT.

The rearrangement links TRBV2 to TRBJ2-1; TRBD2 matches at 9 bases. The CDR3 totals 18 residues. The germline V gene encodes CDR1 SNHLY and CDR2 FYNNEI. Unmatched junction bases numbered 15, after V lost 9 bases and J lost 0 bases. DNA for the CDR3: TGTGCCAGGGAACAAGGAGGACTAGCGACGAGCTCCTACAATGAGCAGTTCTTC. It specifies CAREQGGLATSSYNEQFF. The whole variable domain, remainder taken from reference TRBV2 and TRBJ2-1, is EPEVTQTPSHQVTQMGQEVILRCVPISNHLYFYWYRQILGQKVEFLVSFYNNEISEKSEIFDDQFSVERPDGSNFTLKIRSTKLEDSAMYFCAREQGGLATSSYNEQFFGPGTRLTVL.

The V gene is TRBV28, the J gene TRBJ2-1; the D gene is possibly TRBD1 (5 bases). Trimming stripped 0 bases from V and 2 bases from J, with 5 bases between. The germline gives CDR1 MDHEN, CDR2 SYDVKM. The CDR3 loop spans 14 amino acids. DNA of the CDR3: TGTGCCAGCAGTTTATGGACAGCCTACAATGAGCAGTTCTTC. Translating it yields CASSLWTAYNEQFF.

This clonotype was seen a few times. The rearrangement links TRBV14 to TRBJ1-2, with TRBD1 matching over 9 bases. CDR1 SGHDN and CDR2 FVKESK come from the germline V gene. The CDR3 is 16 amino acids. V lost 4 bases and J lost 4; bases outside the gene matches: 10. Here the CDR3 DNA reads TGTGCCAGCAGCCCCAGAGCAGGACAGGGGAGCTATGGCTACACCTTC. It codes for CASSPRAGQGSYGYTF. Looking up the rest from reference TRBV14 and TRBJ1-2 gives the full variable domain: EAGVTQFPSHSVIEKGQTVTLRCDPISGHDNLYWYRRVMGKEIKFLLHFVKESKQDESGMPNNRFLAERTGGTYSTLKVQPAELEDSGVYFCASSPRAGQGSYGYTFGSGTRLTVV.

Turning to this clonotype: The junction and the germline gene differ at one end; a read error may be behind it. This chain uses TRBV20-1 with TRBJ2-5; D uncertain. The CDR3 totals 13 residues. The germline V gene has CDR1 DFQATT and CDR2 SNEGSKA (reference sequence). CDR3 residues: CSARDTPEEIQYF. CDR3 sequence (DNA): TGCAGTGCTAGAGATACCCCCGAAGAGATCCAGTACTTC.

The chain couples TRBV6-1 to TRBJ2-1; 7 bases agree with TRBD1. Germline CDR1 MNHNS, CDR2 SASEGT. V lost 8 bases, J lost 7 bases, and 11 bases stayed unmatched. The CDR3 contains 14 residues. Here the CDR3 reads CASSRLGTVNEQFF. CDR3 nucleotides: TGTGCCAGCTCCCGCCTGGGGACAGTGAATGAGCAGTTCTTC.

This chain links TRBV15 with TRBJ2-3, with 7 bases lining up with TRBD2. The J segment lost 2 bases and the V segment lost 1 base, leaving 3 bases of the junction unmatched. The CDR3 totals 15 residues. Per germline, CDR1 LNHNV and CDR2 YYDKDF (reference sequence). The CDR3 protein is CATSRGEGFTDTQYF. The CDR3 coding sequence is TGTGCCACCAGCAGAGGGGAGGGGTTCACAGATACGCAGTATTTT. The complete variable domain, with remaining parts taken from reference TRBV15 and TRBJ2-3, reads DAMVIQNPRYQVTQFGKPVTLSCSQTLNHNVMYWYQQKSSQAPKLLFHYYDKDFNNEADTPDNFQSRRPNTSFCFLDIRSPGLGDTAMYLCATSRGEGFTDTQYFGPGTRLTVL.

The V call is TRBV5-1, the J call TRBJ2-1; 9 bases match TRBD2. The CDR3 sequence is 18 residues long. With V trimmed by 1 base and J by 4 bases, 12 bases remained unmatched. Germline CDR1 and CDR2: SGHRS and YFSETQ. This CDR3 is CASSLWAGGPSSYNEQFF. In DNA form, the CDR3 reads TGCGCCAGCAGCTTGTGGGCGGGAGGGCCTTCTTCATACAATGAGCAGTTCTTC.

The chain links TRBV7-9 to TRBJ1-4; 9 positions match TRBD1. Germline lookup yields CDR1 SEHNR and CDR2 FQNEAQ (reference sequence). The junction had 8 bases not matched to a gene; V was cut back by 8 bases and J by 7 bases. The CDR3 runs to 14 residues. As DNA, the CDR3 is TGTGCCAGCCGGCGGACAGGGGAAGGTGAAAAACTGTTTTTT. Translating gives CASRRTGEGEKLFF.

The J gene is TRBJ2-5, the V gene TRBV20-1; tentatively, D is TRBD1 (7 bases). V lost 2 bases, J lost 4 bases, and 11 bases lay in between. Germline-derived CDR1 and CDR2 are DFQATT and SNEGSKA (reference sequence). The CDR3 contains 13 residues. CDR3 residues: CSARSQGGETQYF. CDR3 bases: TGCAGTGCTAGATCTCAGGGGGGAGAGACCCAGTACTTC.

CDR3 region: CAWSGLAAKEQYF. The CDR3 nucleotides are TGTGCCTGGAGTGGCCTAGCCGCTAAAGAGCAGTACTTC. The V call is TRBV30, the J call TRBJ2-7; TRBD2 might be the D (5 bases). Between the trimmed V and J ends, which lost 1 base and 7 bases, there was a span of 14 bases. Germline CDR1 reads GTSNPN; CDR2 reads SVGIG (reference sequence). The CDR3 consists of 13 residues.

This clonotype came up a few times. The chain uses TRBV20-1 and TRBJ2-7; 7 positions agree with TRBD2. CDR1 is DFQATT, CDR2 SNEGSKA, per germline (reference sequence). J was trimmed by 6 bases and V by 5 bases; bases with no gene match: 16. The CDR3 length is 15 residues. The CDR3 sequence: CSALGGLVGRVEQYF. CDR3 nucleotides: TGCAGTGCTCTGGGTGGACTAGTGGGCAGGGTCGAGCAGTACTTC.

This clonotype occurred a few times. The V gene is TRBV6-2 or TRBV6-3, the J gene TRBJ2-3, with D maybe TRBD2 (5 bases). In germline, CDR1 is MNHEY, CDR2 SVGEGT. Between the trimmed V and J ends, which lost 8 bases and 5 bases, there was a span of 17 bases. CDR3 length: 14 residues. For the CDR3, the DNA is TGTGCCAGCGTAGGCACACTAGAAGGAGATACGCAGTATTTT. This codes for CASVGTLEGDTQYF.

This sequence joins TRBV24-1 and TRBJ2-1; either TRBD1 or TRBD2 may supply D (5 bases each). The V end was cut by 0 bases, the J end by 5 bases, with 19 bases between. From germline, CDR1 is KGHDR and CDR2 SFDVKD. The CDR3 runs 18 residues. The CDR3 region is CATSDLSPYPGTHNEQFF. As DNA, the CDR3 is TGTGCCACCAGTGATTTGAGCCCTTACCCCGGGACCCACAATGAGCAGTTCTTC.

This clonotype was found a few times. This sequence joins TRBV20-1 and TRBJ1-1, with 9 bases identical to TRBD1. The J segment lost 7 bases and the V segment lost 0 bases, leaving 12 bases of the junction unmatched. This CDR3 has 16 residues. Germline V gene sequence: CDR1 DFQATT, CDR2 SNEGSKA (reference sequence). CDR3 protein: CSARDLPGQGEIEAFF. CDR3 DNA sequence: TGCAGTGCTAGAGATCTACCGGGACAGGGCGAAATTGAAGCTTTCTTT.

Only a few counts were recorded for this clonotype. The genes are TRBV4-1 and TRBJ1-6; D is uncertain. Germline V lookup: CDR1 MGHRA, CDR2 YSYEKL. The V and J ends lost 6 bases and 9 bases respectively, with 12 bases between them. This CDR3 contains 13 residues. CDR3 in DNA: TGCGCCAGCAGTCTGGGAGTGGGTTCACCCCTCCACTTT. This encodes CASSLGVGSPLHF.

The gene calls are TRBV20-1 and TRBJ1-1, with D hard to call. CDR1 and CDR2 from the germline V gene are DFQATT and SNEGSKA (reference sequence). Trimming took 5 bases from V and 1 from J, leaving 11 bases between them. This CDR3 region has 13 residues. The CDR3, as DNA: TGCAGTGCTTCGGATGAGGGGAACACTGAAGCTTTCTTT. Translation: CSASDEGNTEAFF.

V gene TRBV7-9 combines with J gene TRBJ1-4; D gene uncertain. Germline assignment: CDR1 SEHNR and CDR2 FQNEAQ (reference sequence). V was trimmed by 6 bases and J by 3 bases, leaving 14 bases between them. The CDR3 extends over 15 amino acids. The DNA for the CDR3 is TGTGCCAGCAGTTCCGACGTTAAACCTAATGAAAAACTGTTTTTT. This translates into CASSSDVKPNEKLFF.

This clonotype turned up a few times. The genes are TRBV15 and TRBJ1-2; D call uncertain. The CDR3 is made up of 12 amino acids. Germline V CDR1 and CDR2: LNHNV, YYDKDF (reference sequence). Trimming cost V 0 bases and J 6 bases, with 5 bases left between them. The CDR3 spells CATSRDRNGYTF. The CDR3 DNA is TGTGCCACCAGCAGAGATCGAAATGGCTACACCTTC.

V usage is TRBV27 and J usage is TRBJ2-5; D is unclear. In germline, CDR1 is MNHEY, CDR2 SMNVEV (reference sequence). V lost 5 bases and J lost 2, with 9 bases in between. The CDR3 has 13 residues. The CDR3: CASSQRAQETQYF. The CDR3 DNA reads as TGTGCCAGCAGTCAAAGGGCACAAGAGACCCAGTACTTC.

There are a few counts of this clonotype. This rearrangement joins TRBV20-1 to TRBJ2-6; D unclear. Trimming pared 2 bases from V and 4 bases from J, leaving 6 bases between. The CDR3 has 13 residues. Germline V gene lookup returns CDR1 DFQATT and CDR2 SNEGSKA (reference sequence). The chain's CDR3 is CSARPFGANVLTF. CDR3 sequence (DNA): TGCAGTGCTAGACCCTTCGGGGCCAACGTCCTGACTTTC.

V and J are TRBV5-6 and TRBJ1-2; D gene uncertain. The V end lost 2 bases, the J end lost 0 bases, and 8 bases lay between the germline ends. This CDR3 has 14 amino acids. The germline CDR1 and CDR2 sequences are SGHDT and YYEEEE. The CDR3 nucleotides are TGTGCCAGCAGCTTTTTCCGGACTAACTATGGCTACACCTTC. It codes for CASSFFRTNYGYTF.